This TCR beta chain was retrieved from a study of OX40 agonist ivuxolimab in advanced cancers. Overall study results and limits: Mean expanded clone counts were higher in CD8+ than CD4+ T cells. CD4+ and CD8+ blood T cells expanded clonally by week 6 at 0.1 to 3.0 mg/kg.

Only one count was recorded for this clone. As yet, its antigen is unknown. The table came from immunoSEQ multiplex PCR; TCRdb's copy has only in-frame clones and leaves some out. Among 35,000 to 50,000 clones, 82% were seen once, and the ten largest hold approximately 23%. The CDR3 runs to 13 residues. The V gene's germline CDR1 is LGHNT and CDR2 FRNRAP. V lost 3 bases to trimming and J lost 7 bases, with 7 bases between them. The receptor was derived from an adult with an advanced solid tumor such as melanoma, head and neck, liver or kidney cancer. This sample comprised CD4+ or CD8+ T cells sorted from blood, obtained in a trial of the OX40 agonist ivuxolimab. The chain links TRBV12-5 to TRBJ1-6, with no clear D. Here the CDR3 reads CASGFQTNSPLHF. The DNA for the CDR3 is TGTGCTAGTGGTTTCCAGACCAATTCACCCCTCCACTTT.